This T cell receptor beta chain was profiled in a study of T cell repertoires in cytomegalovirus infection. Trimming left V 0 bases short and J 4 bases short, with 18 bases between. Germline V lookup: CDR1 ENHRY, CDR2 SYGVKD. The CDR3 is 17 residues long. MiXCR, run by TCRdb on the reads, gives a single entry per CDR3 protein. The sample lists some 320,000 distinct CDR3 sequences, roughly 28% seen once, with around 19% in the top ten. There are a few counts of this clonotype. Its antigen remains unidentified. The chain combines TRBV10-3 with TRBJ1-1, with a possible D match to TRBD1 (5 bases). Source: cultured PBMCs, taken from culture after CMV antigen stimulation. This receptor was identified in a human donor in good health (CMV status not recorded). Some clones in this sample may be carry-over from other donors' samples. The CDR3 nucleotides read TGTGCCATCAGTGAGTCGGGGGGGAGGCCTTCAGGCACTGAAGCTTTCTTT. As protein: CAISESGGRPSGTEAFF.